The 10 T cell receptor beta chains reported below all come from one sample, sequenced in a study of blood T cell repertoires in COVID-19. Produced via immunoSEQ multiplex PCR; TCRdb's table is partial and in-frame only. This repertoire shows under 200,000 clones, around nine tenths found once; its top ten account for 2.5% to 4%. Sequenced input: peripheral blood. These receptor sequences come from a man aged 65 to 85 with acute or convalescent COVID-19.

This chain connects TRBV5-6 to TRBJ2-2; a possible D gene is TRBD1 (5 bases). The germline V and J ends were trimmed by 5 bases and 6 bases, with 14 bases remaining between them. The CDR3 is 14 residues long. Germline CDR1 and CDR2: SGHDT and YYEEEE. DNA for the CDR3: TGTGCCAGCAGATACCTCGGACACTCCGGGGAGCTGTTTTTT. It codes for CASRYLGHSGELFF.

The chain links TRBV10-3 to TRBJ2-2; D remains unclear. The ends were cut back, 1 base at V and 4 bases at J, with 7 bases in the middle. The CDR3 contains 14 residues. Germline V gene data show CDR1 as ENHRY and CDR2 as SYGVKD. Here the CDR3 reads CAISEYLSTGELFF. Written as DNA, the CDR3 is TGTGCCATCAGTGAGTACCTGAGCACCGGGGAGCTGTTTTTT.

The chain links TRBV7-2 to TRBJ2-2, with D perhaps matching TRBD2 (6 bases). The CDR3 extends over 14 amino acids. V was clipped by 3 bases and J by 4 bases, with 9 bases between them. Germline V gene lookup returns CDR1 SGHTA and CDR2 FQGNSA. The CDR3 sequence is CASSFLGLTGELFF. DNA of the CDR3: TGTGCCAGCAGCTTCTTGGGACTCACCGGGGAGCTGTTTTTT.

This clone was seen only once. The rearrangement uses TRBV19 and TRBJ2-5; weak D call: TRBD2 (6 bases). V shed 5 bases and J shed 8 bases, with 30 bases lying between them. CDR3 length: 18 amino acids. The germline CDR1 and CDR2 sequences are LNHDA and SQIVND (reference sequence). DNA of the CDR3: TGTGCCAGTAGTTCCTGGGCCATGGGACTGATAGAAAGAGAAACCCAGTACTTC. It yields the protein CASSSWAMGLIERETQYF.

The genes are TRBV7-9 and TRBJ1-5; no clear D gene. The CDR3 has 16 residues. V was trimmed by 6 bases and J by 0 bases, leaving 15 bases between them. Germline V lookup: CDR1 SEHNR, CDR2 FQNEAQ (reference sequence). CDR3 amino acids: CASSYTDSDSNQPQHF. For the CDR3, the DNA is TGTGCCAGCAGTTATACAGATTCCGATAGCAATCAGCCCCAGCATTTT.

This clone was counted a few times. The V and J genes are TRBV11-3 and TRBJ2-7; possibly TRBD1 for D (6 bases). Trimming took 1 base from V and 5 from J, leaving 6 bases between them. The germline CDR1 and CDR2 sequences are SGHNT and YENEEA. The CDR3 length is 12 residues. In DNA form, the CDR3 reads TGTGCCAGCAGCTTAGCAGGGGACGAGCAGTACTTC. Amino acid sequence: CASSLAGDEQYF.

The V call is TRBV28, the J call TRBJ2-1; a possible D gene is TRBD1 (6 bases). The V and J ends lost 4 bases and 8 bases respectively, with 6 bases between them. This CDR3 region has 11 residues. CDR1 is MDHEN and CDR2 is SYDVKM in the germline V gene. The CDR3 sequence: CASSYRDEQFF. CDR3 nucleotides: TGTGCCAGCAGTTACAGGGATGAGCAGTTCTTC.

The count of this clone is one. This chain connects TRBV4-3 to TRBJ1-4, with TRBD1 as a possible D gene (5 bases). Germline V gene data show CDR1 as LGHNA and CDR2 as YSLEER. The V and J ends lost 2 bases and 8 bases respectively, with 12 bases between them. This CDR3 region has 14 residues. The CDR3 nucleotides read TGCGCCAGCAGCCAAACCTGGTCAGGGGAAAAACTGTTTTTT. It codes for CASSQTWSGEKLFF.

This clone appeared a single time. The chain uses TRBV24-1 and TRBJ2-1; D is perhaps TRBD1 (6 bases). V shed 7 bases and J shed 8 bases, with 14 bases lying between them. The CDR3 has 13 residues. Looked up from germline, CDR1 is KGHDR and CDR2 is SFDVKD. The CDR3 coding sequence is TGTGCCACCAGAGGGACAAACGAGGATGAGCAGTTCTTC. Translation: CATRGTNEDEQFF.

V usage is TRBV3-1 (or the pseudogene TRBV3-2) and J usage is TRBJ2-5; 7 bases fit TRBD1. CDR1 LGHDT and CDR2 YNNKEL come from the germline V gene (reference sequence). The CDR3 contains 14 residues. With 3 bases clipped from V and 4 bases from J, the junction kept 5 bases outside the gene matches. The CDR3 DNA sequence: TGTGCCAGCAGCCAGTCCTCAGGGGGAGAGACCCAGTACTTC. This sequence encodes CASSQSSGGETQYF.